This T cell receptor (beta chain) was identified in a study of OX40 agonist ivuxolimab in advanced cancers. Background on the study: An anti-OX40 (CD134) antibody with agonistic activity, ivuxolimab, was administered to patients. Partial responses occurred in three patients (one hepatocellular carcinoma, two cutaneous melanoma). Those enrolled were approximately 83% male, with a mean age of around 55 years and ages from roughly 20 to 90.

Sampled blood was obtained at baseline, cycle 4 day 1, and cycle 7 day 1. Clones were sequenced by immunoSEQ multiplex PCR, and TCRdb holds only the in-frame ones, with some missing. The table shows about 61,000 clones, with 87% occurring only once. Germline values: CDR1 SGHVS, CDR2 FNYEAQ. V trimming: 5 bases; J trimming: 3 bases; junction bases outside the gene matches: 8. This CDR3 region has 16 residues. This sequence was found in an adult with an advanced solid tumor such as melanoma, head and neck, liver or kidney cancer. Sequences were derived from CD4+ or CD8+ T cells sorted from blood, sampled in a trial of the OX40 agonist ivuxolimab. The J gene is TRBJ1-3, the V gene TRBV7-6, with 9 bases aligning to TRBD1. The CDR3 here is CASSPGTGRVGNTIYF. Written as DNA, the CDR3 is TGTGCCAGCAGCCCAGGGACAGGGAGGGTTGGAAACACCATATATTTT.